Listed below are T cell receptor beta chains from one sample, sequenced in a study of cytomegalovirus exposure and HLA in healthy donors. TCRdb's copy holds only in-frame clones and misses some; the assay was immunoSEQ multiplex PCR. The table has some 190,000 clones, around 80% seen once. The sequenced sample was PBMCs. The source of these receptors is a young man in good health and CMV-seronegative. CDR3s include the opening cysteine and the closing phenylalanine or tryptophan. The D gene is left open where the match is weak. Some rows mark clone size as missing; the rest say once, few, many or name a class of expanded clone.

>TRBJ1-1|NA|NA|TRBV13
TGTGCCAGCAGCTTATCTCGGAGCACTGAAGCTTTCTTT
CASSLSRSTEAFF
>TRBJ1-2|NA|NA|TRBV4-3
TGCGCCAGCAGCCAAGATTACGGGTACGAGGGCTACACCTTC
CASSQDYGYEGYTF
>TRBJ2-7|NA|TRBD2|TRBV15
TGTGCCACCAGCAGAGATTGGCTAGCGGGAGTTTCCTACGAGCAGTACTTC
CATSRDWLAGVSYEQYF
>TRBJ2-5|NA|TRBD2|TRBV30
TGTGCCTGGAGTGTGCTAGCGGGGGGGCGAGAGACCCAGTACTTC
CAWSVLAGGRETQYF
>TRBJ2-7|NA|NA|TRBV2
TGTGCCAGCAGGGCACAGACCTCCTACGAGCAGTACTTC
CASRAQTSYEQYF
>TRBJ2-3|NA|NA|TRBV29-1
TGCAGCGTTGCTCCCCTACAGGGTTACACAGATACGCAGTATTTT
CSVAPLQGYTDTQYF
>TRBJ1-2|NA|NA|TRBV5-1
TGCGCCAGCAGCCAACGGGAGGGGGGTGGATGCACCTTC
CASSQREGGGCTF
>TRBJ2-7|once|TRBD2|TRBV11-3
TGTGCCAGCAGCTCCGGGACTAACTCCTACGAGCAGTACTTC
CASSSGTNSYEQYF
>TRBJ2-6|NA|TRBD2|TRBV5-1
TGCGCCAGCAGCTCCTCCGGCGCAAGCGGGGGGTCTGGGGCCAACGTCCTGACTTTC
CASSSSGASGGSGANVLTF
>TRBJ1-1|NA|NA|TRBV7-3
TGTGCCAGCAGCTTATTAGGGGGTGGCACTGAAGCTTTCTTT
CASSLLGGGTEAFF
>TRBJ2-1|NA|TRBD2|TRBV13
TGTGCCAGCAGCCCCTTCTTTAGCGGGAGCTCCTACAATGAGCAGTTCTTC
CASSPFFSGSSYNEQFF
>TRBJ2-1|NA|TRBD2|TRBV6-6
TGTGCCAGCAGTTACAGGGGAGGGAGTTCCTACAATGAGCAGTTCTTC
CASSYRGGSSYNEQFF
>TRBJ1-2|once|NA|TRBV5-6
TGTGCCAGCAGCTTTTCGAGGAGGGGTAGTGGCTACACCTTC
CASSFSRRGSGYTF
>TRBJ2-5|NA|TRBD2|TRBV6-1
TGTGCCAGCAGTCAACTAGCGTCGGAGACCCAGTACTTC
CASSQLASETQYF
>TRBJ2-1|NA|TRBD2|TRBV30
TGTGCCTGGAGTGTGGGGACTAGCTACGAGCAGTTCTTC
CAWSVGTSYEQFF
>TRBJ2-7|NA|TRBD2|TRBV7-2
TGTGCCAGCAGCCCTGGACTAGCGGGAGTAATATACGAGCAGTACTTC
CASSPGLAGVIYEQYF
>TRBJ1-5|NA|TRBD1|TRBV7-2
TGTGCCAGCAGCTATGACAGGGGGCTTCAGCCCCAGCATTTT
CASSYDRGLQPQHF
>TRBJ2-7|NA|TRBD1|TRBV5-4
TGTGCCAGCAGCCGTGGACAGGAGGCCTACGAGCAGTACTTC
CASSRGQEAYEQYF
>TRBJ2-7|NA|NA|TRBV6-5
TGCGCCTCGCGAGGGGGAACCTACGAGCAGTACTTC
CASRGGTYEQYF
>TRBJ2-1|NA|TRBD2|TRBV5-4
TGTGCCAGCAGCGACGGACTAGCATCCCGTAATGAGCAGTTCTTC
CASSDGLASRNEQFF
>TRBJ2-1|NA|NA|TRBV6-5
TGTGCCAGCAGCCCCGGGGGGCAAGCGGGGTCACAGTTCTTC
CASSPGGQAGSQFF
>TRBJ1-6|once|NA|TRBV5-1
TGCGCCAGCAGCTTGGACTCTGGAGGGAATTCACCCCTCCACTTT
CASSLDSGGNSPLHF
>TRBJ2-7|NA|TRBD1|TRBV7-9
TGTGCCAGCAGCCCCACTACCGGGACAGGGTGGTACGAGCAGTACTTC
CASSPTTGTGWYEQYF
>TRBJ2-6|NA|TRBD1|TRBV7-7
TGTGCTAGCACCGAAAACTCCCGGGACAGGACGTGTTGCGTCCTGACTTTC
CASTENSRDRTCCVLTF
>TRBJ2-7|NA|TRBD2|TRBV4-2
TGTGCCAGCAGCCAAGAGGAGGGGACTAGTTCTCACGAGCAGTACTTC
CASSQEEGTSSHEQYF
>TRBJ2-7|NA|TRBD1|TRBV4-2
TGTGCCAGCAGCCAAGAACAGGGGAATCTCTACGAGCAGTACTTC
CASSQEQGNLYEQYF
>TRBJ2-7|NA|NA|TRBV7-9
TGTGCCAGCAGCTTTTCCCGTTACGAGCAGTACTTC
CASSFSRYEQYF
>TRBJ2-2|NA|NA|TRBV4-3
TGCGCCAGCAGCCCCGGACAGGGAGGGACCGGGGAGCTGTTTTTT
CASSPGQGGTGELFF
>TRBJ2-7|once|TRBD2|TRBV7-2
TGTGCCAGCAGCTTAAGGGGGATCGGGAGGGTCGGCTACGAGCAGTACTTC
CASSLRGIGRVGYEQYF
>TRBJ2-5|NA|TRBD2|TRBV7-9
TGTTCCAGCAGCTTAATAGCGGGGTTCCAAGAGACCCAGTACTTC
CSSSLIAGFQETQYF
>TRBJ2-3|NA|NA|TRBV9
TGTGCCAGCAGCGTCGACTTACTACCTAGCACAGATACGCAGTATTTT
CASSVDLLPSTDTQYF
>TRBJ1-1|NA|NA|TRBV29-1
TGCAGCGTTGCAGCATCGGTTGGGGGGACTGAAGCTTTCTTT
CSVAASVGGTEAFF
>TRBJ2-7|NA|NA|TRBV30
TGTGCCTGGAGTCCCGATACACGATTCTCCTACGAGCAGTACTTC
CAWSPDTRFSYEQYF
>TRBJ2-1|NA|NA|TRBV9
TGTGCCAGCAGCACTAATGGGAGGCGGACATCCTACAATGAGCAGTTCTTC
CASSTNGRRTSYNEQFF
>TRBJ2-1|NA|TRBD2|TRBV5-5
TGTGCCAGCAGCCTGCTAGCGGGAGAGTTCTTC
CASSLLAGEFF
>TRBJ1-6|NA|TRBD1|TRBV4-1
TGCGCCAGCAGCCACCCCGACAGGGATAATTCACCCCTCCACTTT
CASSHPDRDNSPLHF
>TRBJ2-1|NA|NA|TRBV18
TGTGCCAGCTCACCACTAGCGGTCCCCCCTTCGGGTGAGCAGTTCTTC
CASSPLAVPPSGEQFF
>TRBJ2-7|NA|TRBD2|TRBV6-1
TGTGCCAGCAGTGAACTTCGCGGGGGGCCCATGGTCGTGTACTTC
CASSELRGGPMVVYF
>TRBJ2-2|NA|TRBD2|TRBV15
TGTGCCACCAGCAGGACTAGCGGGGGGTCGGCCGGGGAGCTGTTTTTT
CATSRTSGGSAGELFF
>TRBJ2-3|NA|TRBD2|TRBV9
TGTGCCAGCAGCTTCTGGACTAGCGGGTTAGATACGCAGTATTTT
CASSFWTSGLDTQYF
>TRBJ1-1|few|NA|TRBV6-5
TGTGCCAGCAGTTCAACGGACAGCGATAAAGCTTTCTTT
CASSSTDSDKAFF
>TRBJ1-2|NA|NA|TRBV29-1
TGCAGCGTTGAGGACACCTCCTATGGCTACACCTTC
CSVEDTSYGYTF
>TRBJ2-2|few|TRBD2|TRBV6-5
TGTGCCAGCAGGGCTAGCGGGGGGAACACCGGGGAGCTGTTTTTT
CASRASGGNTGELFF
>TRBJ2-2|few|TRBD2|TRBV6-1
TGTGCCAGCAGTGGACTAGCGACTCCCCGGGAGCTGTTTTTT
CASSGLATPRELFF
>TRBJ1-1|NA|TRBD1|TRBV19
TGTGCCAGTAGTATAGTTTCGGACAGGGGAATCACTGAAGCTTTCTTT
CASSIVSDRGITEAFF
>TRBJ2-5|NA|NA|TRBV5-6
TGTGCCAGCAGTCTCGGTAGTAGTGAGCAGTACTTC
CASSLGSSEQYF
>TRBJ2-1|NA|TRBD2|TRBV27
TGTGCCAGCACCTTACTAGCGGAGGGGTACAATGAGCAGTTCTTC
CASTLLAEGYNEQFF
>TRBJ2-5|NA|TRBD1|TRBV27
TGTGCCAGCAGATCCCTTGGGACAGCCCAAGAGACCCAGTACTTC
CASRSLGTAQETQYF
>TRBJ1-1|few|NA|TRBV30
TGTGCCTGGAGTGTTCAGGGGAACACTGAAGCTTTCTTT
CAWSVQGNTEAFF
>TRBJ2-3|NA|TRBD2|TRBV19
TGTGCCAGTAGTGCAGCGGGGGGTTTGATGGCGCAGTATTTT
CASSAAGGLMAQYF
>TRBJ1-1|few|NA|TRBV5-6
TGTGCCAGCAGCTCCGGGGGGACAAGTGGGGCTTTCTTT
CASSSGGTSGAFF
>TRBJ2-7|NA|TRBD2|TRBV7-8
TGTGCCAGCAGCTTCGGCGGGAGGACCTACGAGCAGTACTTC
CASSFGGRTYEQYF
>TRBJ2-6|NA|NA|TRBV18
TGTGCCAGCTCGCAGACTAGGGGAGGGGCCAACGTCCTGACTTTC
CASSQTRGGANVLTF
>TRBJ2-5|NA|NA|TRBV19
TGTGCCAGTACCGAAAGGGGGACCCAGTACTTC
CASTERGTQYF
>TRBJ2-1|NA|TRBD2|TRBV5-4
TGTGCCACCCACCACGGGACTAGCGGGGGCTACAATGAGCAGTTCTTC
CATHHGTSGGYNEQFF
>TRBJ2-1|few|NA|TRBV25-1
TGTGCCAGCAGTGAATTTGGTAGCTCGGCCAATGAGCAGTTCTTC
CASSEFGSSANEQFF
>TRBJ2-5|few|TRBD1|TRBV29-1
TGCAGCGTTTGGGGACAGCAAGAGACCCAGTACTTC
CSVWGQQETQYF
>TRBJ1-2|NA|NA|TRBV29-1
TGCAGCGGGATTTGGGGGCAGGGGGGCTACACCTTC
CSGIWGQGGYTF
>TRBJ1-2|NA|NA|TRBV6-5
TGTGCCAGCAGTTATACAGCCTTCCCCACCTTC
CASSYTAFPTF
>TRBJ1-2|NA|TRBD1|TRBV5-6
TGTGCCAGCAGCATGGGGACAGTCTCCTATGGCTACACCTTC
CASSMGTVSYGYTF